This is a list of T cell receptor beta chains from one sample in a study of blood T cell repertoires in COVID-19. Profiling relied on immunoSEQ multiplex PCR, and the TCRdb table lists in-frame clones only, not all of them. Of about 66,000 clones detected, around 83% appear once; the ten largest clones hold 6.9%. The specimen was peripheral blood. The receptors come from a man aged 50 to 59 with active COVID-19. Each CDR3 is given with its conserved first and last residue. D genes are given only for firm matches. Expanded clones get a size class; other rows say once, few or many, or leave the size out.

j_call clone_size d_call v_call cdr3_nt cdr3_aa
TRBJ2-1 . TRBD2 TRBV4-1 TGCGCCAGCAGCCAAGATGTAGCGGGGGCGTACAATGAGCAGTTCTTC CASSQDVAGAYNEQFF
TRBJ2-1 . TRBD2 TRBV25-1 TGTGCCAGCACTTTAAGCGGGAGTTTTGGTGATGAGCAGTTCTTC CASTLSGSFGDEQFF
TRBJ2-1 once . TRBV5-1 TGCGCCAGCACCCGGGTGGGTTACAATGAGCAGTTCTTC CASTRVGYNEQFF
TRBJ1-5 . TRBD1 TRBV6-1 TGTGCCAGCAGTGAAGCGCTCGGGACAGTCAATCAGCCCCAGCATTTT CASSEALGTVNQPQHF
TRBJ1-6 . TRBD1 TRBV12-3/TRBV12-4 TGTGCCAGCAGCGGACAGGGTATGTCACCCCTCCACTTT CASSGQGMSPLHF
TRBJ2-1 once TRBD2 TRBV2 TGTGCCAGCAGCTCAGCGGGAGTAGACTACAATGAGCAGTTCTTC CASSSAGVDYNEQFF
TRBJ2-1 . . TRBV5-4 TGTGCCAGCAGCTTGGGTGGGGGGAGCAATCGATACAATGAGCAGTTCTTC CASSLGGGSNRYNEQFF
TRBJ2-2 . TRBD1 TRBV2 TGTGCCAGCAGCCAAGGGGGCCCTCGGAATACCGGGGAGCTGTTTTTT CASSQGGPRNTGELFF
TRBJ1-2 . TRBD1 TRBV3-1/TRBV3-2 TGTGCCAGCAGCCAAGGGGGGACAGGCGGTGGCTACACCTTC CASSQGGTGGGYTF
TRBJ1-1 . . TRBV6-6 TGTGCCTCGGGGATGGGGAACACTGAAGCTTTCTTT CASGMGNTEAFF
TRBJ1-6 . TRBD1 TRBV30 TGTGCCTGGAGAGGGACAGCCTATTCACCCCTCCACTTT CAWRGTAYSPLHF
TRBJ2-5 . . TRBV18 TGTGCCAGCTCACGGGCATTGGAGACTATAGAGACCCAGTACTTC CASSRALETIETQYF
TRBJ1-5 . . TRBV19 TGTGCCAGTAGTAGTGTCCCGGGGCCCCAGCATTTT CASSSVPGPQHF
TRBJ1-5 . . TRBV6-5 TGTGCCAGCAGCTCGGATTCAACGACGGGTCAGCCCCAGCATTTT CASSSDSTTGQPQHF
TRBJ2-1 few . TRBV7-6 TGTGCCAGCAGCTTAGCGATGGGGCTCTACAATGAGCAGTTCTTC CASSLAMGLYNEQFF
TRBJ2-2 . . TRBV29-1 TGCAGCGTTGAAGATCCTTTCCCGCGGGGGAACACCGGGGAGCTGTTTTTT CSVEDPFPRGNTGELFF
TRBJ2-2 . . TRBV18 TGTGCCAGCTCACCATTTTCGCCGGGACACGCGAACACCGGGGAGCTGTTTTTT CASSPFSPGHANTGELFF
TRBJ2-5 . TRBD2 TRBV4-1 TGCGCCAGCAGCCTGACGGGGGGAGAGACCCAGTACTTC CASSLTGGETQYF
TRBJ2-7 . . TRBV6-1 TGTGCCAGCAGTGAAGGGGGCGCAGGGGCCTACGAGCAGTACTTC CASSEGGAGAYEQYF
TRBJ2-1 once TRBD2 TRBV7-9 TGTGCCAGCAGCTTCCGACTAGCGGGACCTCAGCGTGAGCAGTTCTTC CASSFRLAGPQREQFF
TRBJ1-1 . . TRBV5-4 TGTGCCAGCAGCTTGGCCGGGGGGCTGGAGGCTTTCTTT CASSLAGGLEAFF
TRBJ2-1 . TRBD2 TRBV24-1 TGTGCCACCAGTGTCGGCGGGAGGGCGGGGAATGAGCAGTTCTTC CATSVGGRAGNEQFF
TRBJ1-5 . . TRBV11-2 TGTGCCAGCAGCTTTAGTTTCAATCAGCCCCAGCATTTT CASSFSFNQPQHF
TRBJ2-1 . . TRBV6-5 TGTGCCAGCAGTTACGGGGGCGGCGGGTCGAATGAGCAGTTCTTC CASSYGGGGSNEQFF
TRBJ1-2 few TRBD1 TRBV5-4 TGTGCCAGCAGCGCCGGGACAGCCTATGGCTACACCTTC CASSAGTAYGYTF
TRBJ2-1 . TRBD2 TRBV2 TGTGCCAGGGGACTAGCGGGGCACAATGAGCAGTTCTTC CARGLAGHNEQFF
TRBJ2-1 . TRBD2 TRBV6-5 TGTGCCAGCAGTTCACGACTAGCGGGAGCCTACAATGAGCAGTTCTTC CASSSRLAGAYNEQFF
TRBJ2-3 . . TRBV27 TGTGCCAGCAAGGGGAATACGCAGTATTTT CASKGNTQYF
TRBJ2-4 few TRBD2 TRBV9 TGTGCCAGCAGCGTAGGGTCTCAACTAGCGGGGTGGGCCAAAAACATTCAGTACTTC CASSVGSQLAGWAKNIQYF
TRBJ1-1 . TRBD1 TRBV7-8 TGTGCCAGCAGCTCCAACGGACAGGTGCACACTGAAGCTTTCTTT CASSSNGQVHTEAFF
TRBJ1-1 . . TRBV7-8 TGTGCCAGCAGCTTCCAGACCCTAGCGAACACTGAAGCTTTCTTT CASSFQTLANTEAFF
TRBJ1-6 . . TRBV30 TGTGCCTGGAGGTTTACTAGCCCCTATAATTCACCCCTCCACTTT CAWRFTSPYNSPLHF
TRBJ1-1 . . TRBV6-5 TGTGCCAGCAGTTCCGGGGGGGGTAGAAACACTGAAGCTTTCTTT CASSSGGGRNTEAFF
TRBJ1-2 . . TRBV28 TGTGCCAGCAGGCAGGGAACGTATGGCTACACCTTC CASRQGTYGYTF
TRBJ1-2 . . TRBV27 TGTGCCAGCAGTCCTACAGGGACAGGCTACACCTTC CASSPTGTGYTF
TRBJ1-1 . . TRBV10-3 TGTGCCATCAGTGAGAGGGACTTGAACACTGAAGCTTTCTTT CAISERDLNTEAFF
TRBJ2-1 . . TRBV2 TGTGCCAGCAGTGCCCTTGGACAGATATACAATGAGCAGTTCTTC CASSALGQIYNEQFF
TRBJ2-3 . TRBD2 TRBV7-6 TGTGCCAGCAGCTTCCTTAGCGGGAGGACCGGAGATACGCAGTATTTT CASSFLSGRTGDTQYF
TRBJ1-5 . TRBD1 TRBV18 TGTGCCGGCTCACTTACCGGGACAGAGTATCAGCCCCAGCATTTT CAGSLTGTEYQPQHF
TRBJ2-3 . . TRBV24-1 TGTGCCACCAGCACCAGAGAGGGTGCGGATACGCAGTATTTT CATSTREGADTQYF
TRBJ2-1 . . TRBV5-5 TGTGCCAGCAGCTCGAGGACCCGCAGGGGCGATGAGCAGTTCTTC CASSSRTRRGDEQFF
TRBJ2-1 few . TRBV3-1/TRBV3-2 TGTGCCAGCAGCCATTCAGTTCGGCAGTTCTTC CASSHSVRQFF
TRBJ1-5 . TRBD1 TRBV5-6 TGTGCCAGCAGTTTCCGGGACAGGGGGGTCAGTCAGCCCCAGCATTTT CASSFRDRGVSQPQHF
TRBJ2-3 . TRBD2 TRBV18 TGTGCCAGCTCACCCCGTCGGACTAGCGGCACAAAGAGCACAGATACGCAGTATTTT CASSPRRTSGTKSTDTQYF
TRBJ1-1 . . TRBV3-1/TRBV3-2 TGTGCCAGCAGCCAAGAGCGTCTCCGGGTGGGGAACACTGAAGCTTTCTTT CASSQERLRVGNTEAFF
TRBJ2-6 few . TRBV11-1 TGTGCCAGCAGCTTAGCGTTATCTACCTCTGGGGCCAACGTCCTGACTTTC CASSLALSTSGANVLTF
TRBJ2-5 . TRBD2 TRBV6-5 TGTGCCAGTGTCCCCGCGGGGGGGGCGGGGGAGACCCAGTACTTC CASVPAGGAGETQYF
TRBJ2-5 . TRBD1 TRBV5-4 TGTGCCAGCAGCTCCTGGGGGACAGGGGGACGGGAGACCCAGTACTTC CASSSWGTGGRETQYF
TRBJ2-3 . . TRBV2 TGTGCCAGCAGCGCACTAGCAGATACGCAGTATTTT CASSALADTQYF
TRBJ1-1 few . TRBV3-1/TRBV3-2 TGTGCCAGCAGCCAAGGAGCAGGGGCCACTGAAGCTTTCTTT CASSQGAGATEAFF
TRBJ2-7 . TRBD2 TRBV6-5 TGTGCCAGCAGTTACTCGCCTAGCGGGGGCTCCTACGAGCAGTACTTC CASSYSPSGGSYEQYF
TRBJ2-3 . TRBD2 TRBV7-3 TGTGCCAGCAGCGTTAGCGGGGGGGCCGCAGATACGCAGTATTTT CASSVSGGAADTQYF
TRBJ2-7 . . TRBV11-2 TGTGCCAGCAGCTCCACAGGGTTCGAGCAGTACTTC CASSSTGFEQYF
TRBJ2-5 . . TRBV13 TGTGCCAGCAGCTTAGGAGGGGACCAAGAGACCCAGTACTTC CASSLGGDQETQYF
TRBJ2-7 once TRBD1 TRBV7-6 TGTGCCAGCAGCTTGGTACAGGGGACCTACGAGCAGTACTTC CASSLVQGTYEQYF
TRBJ2-3 . TRBD2 TRBV5-1 TGCGCCAGCAGCTGGGGGACTAGCGGGATCACAGATACGCAGTATTTT CASSWGTSGITDTQYF
TRBJ2-1 once TRBD2 TRBV2 TGTGCCAGCAGTGAGTCTTACACTAGCGGGAGGAGCAATGAGCAGTTCTTC CASSESYTSGRSNEQFF
TRBJ2-1 . . TRBV5-1 TGCGCCAGCAGCTTGGTCGGAGAGAAGTACAATGAGCAGTTCTTC CASSLVGEKYNEQFF
TRBJ2-1 . TRBD1 TRBV19 TGTGCCAGTAGTATATCTGGGACAGGGCTCGGGGATGAGCAGTTCTTC CASSISGTGLGDEQFF